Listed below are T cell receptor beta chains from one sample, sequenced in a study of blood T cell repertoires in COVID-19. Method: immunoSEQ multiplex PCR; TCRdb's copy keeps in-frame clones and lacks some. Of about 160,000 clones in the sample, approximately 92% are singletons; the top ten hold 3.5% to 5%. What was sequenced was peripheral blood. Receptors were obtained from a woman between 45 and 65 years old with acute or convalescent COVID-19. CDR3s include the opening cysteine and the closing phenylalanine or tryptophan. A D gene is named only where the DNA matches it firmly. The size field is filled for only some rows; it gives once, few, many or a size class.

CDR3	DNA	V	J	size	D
CASSFLATSSYEQYF	TGTGCCAGCTCTTTTCTAGCTACGAGCTCCTACGAGCAGTACTTC	TRBV6-5	TRBJ2-7	.	.
CASSQGQGPYEQYF	TGTGCCAGCAGCCAAGGACAGGGTCCCTACGAGCAGTACTTC	TRBV3-1/TRBV3-2	TRBJ2-7	.	TRBD1
CATSVAGANTGELFF	TGTGCCACCAGTGTGGCAGGGGCGAACACCGGGGAGCTGTTTTTT	TRBV24-1	TRBJ2-2	.	.
CATSHLDRELGEQFF	TGTGCCACCTCCCATTTAGACAGGGAACTTGGTGAGCAGTTCTTC	TRBV24-1	TRBJ2-1	.	TRBD1
CASSSIRGTVNTEAFF	TGTGCCAGCAGCTCAATCCGGGGGACGGTGAACACTGAAGCTTTCTTT	TRBV13	TRBJ1-1	.	.
CSASTGTSVTYEQYF	TGCAGTGCTAGTACGGGGACTAGCGTTACCTACGAGCAGTACTTC	TRBV20-1	TRBJ2-7	.	TRBD2
CASRLTGGFDSPLHF	TGCGCCAGCAGGCTGACAGGGGGCTTTGATTCACCCCTCCACTTT	TRBV10-2	TRBJ1-6	.	TRBD1
CASSRGTGTSYEQYF	TGCGCCAGCTCCCGCGGGACAGGGACTTCCTACGAGCAGTACTTC	TRBV5-1	TRBJ2-7	.	TRBD1
CASSLTNLVSSYNSPLHF	TGTGCCAGCAGCTTAACGAACCTTGTGAGCTCCTATAATTCACCCCTCCACTTT	TRBV11-2	TRBJ1-6	.	.
CASRKQGHGYTF	TGTGCCAGCAGAAAACAGGGTCATGGCTACACCTTC	TRBV25-1	TRBJ1-2	.	.
CASSYSEGSEAFF	TGTGCCAGCAGTTACTCGGAGGGAAGTGAAGCTTTCTTT	TRBV6-5	TRBJ1-1	once	.
CAWSVCPGRRCNQPQHF	TGTGCCTGGAGTGTTTGCCCCGGGAGGAGATGCAATCAGCCCCAGCATTTT	TRBV30	TRBJ1-5	.	.
CASSFPGAYEQYF	TGTGCCAGCAGCTTCCCAGGGGCCTACGAGCAGTACTTC	TRBV7-9	TRBJ2-7	.	.
CASSPTGGRNEKLFF	TGTGCCAGCAGCCCGACAGGGGGCCGAAATGAAAAACTGTTTTTT	TRBV6-5	TRBJ1-4	.	TRBD1
CASSPQGNQPQHF	TGTGCCAGCTCACCTCAGGGGAATCAGCCCCAGCATTTT	TRBV18	TRBJ1-5	.	.
CASSQGGQGYEAFF	TGTGCCAGCAGCCAAGGAGGACAGGGTTATGAAGCTTTCTTT	TRBV3-1/TRBV3-2	TRBJ1-1	.	TRBD1
CASSEDRASGYTF	TGTGCCAGCAGCGAAGACAGGGCCAGTGGCTACACCTTC	TRBV4-2	TRBJ1-2	.	TRBD1
CASSLIGAGAMDAYNEQFF	TGTGCCAGCAGTTTGATCGGGGCGGGAGCGATGGACGCCTACAATGAGCAGTTCTTC	TRBV27	TRBJ2-1	.	TRBD2
CSASNTKSSYNEQFF	TGCAGTGCTAGTAACACTAAGAGCTCCTACAATGAGCAGTTCTTC	TRBV20-1	TRBJ2-1	.	.
CASSPPGQGVGIANYGYTF	TGCGCCAGCAGCCCCCCGGGACAGGGGGTTGGAATAGCTAACTATGGCTACACCTTC	TRBV4-1	TRBJ1-2	.	TRBD1
CAISGGQGDAGYGYTF	TGTGCCATCAGTGGGGGACAGGGGGACGCGGGATATGGCTACACCTTC	TRBV10-3	TRBJ1-2	.	TRBD1
CASSVLGASYNSPLHF	TGTGCCAGCAGCGTCCTGGGGGCCTCCTATAATTCACCCCTCCACTTT	TRBV9	TRBJ1-6	.	.
CAISESGQNNSPLHF	TGTGCCATCAGTGAGTCTGGACAGAATAATTCACCCCTCCACTTT	TRBV10-3	TRBJ1-6	.	.
CASSKTSYGYTF	TGTGCCAGCAGCAAGACATCCTATGGCTACACCTTC	TRBV11-2	TRBJ1-2	.	.
CASSLSGLQVGANVLTF	TGTGCCAGCAGTTTATCGGGTCTCCAAGTGGGGGCCAACGTCCTGACTTTC	TRBV28	TRBJ2-6	.	.
CASSYYTGVDSEAFF	TGTGCCAGCAGCTATTATACAGGGGTTGACTCTGAAGCTTTCTTT	TRBV7-9	TRBJ1-1	.	TRBD1
CASSLTGYDNQPQHF	TGTGCCAGCAGCCTAACAGGGTATGACAATCAGCCCCAGCATTTT	TRBV28	TRBJ1-5	.	.
CASSSPLRSEAFF	TGTGCCAGCAGCTCTCCATTAAGGAGTGAAGCTTTCTTT	TRBV11-2	TRBJ1-1	.	.
CASSRYGELFF	TGTGCCAGCAGTCGGTACGGGGAGCTGTTTTTT	TRBV6-5	TRBJ2-2	few	.
CATSFLNTEAFF	TGTGCCACCTCTTTCTTGAACACTGAAGCTTTCTTT	TRBV7-2	TRBJ1-1	.	.
CAWLRASGEQYF	TGTGCCTGGTTAAGAGCTTCGGGCGAGCAGTACTTC	TRBV30	TRBJ2-7	.	.
CASSLVRPSGRSPDTQYF	TGTGCCAGCAGCTTAGTTAGGCCCAGCGGGAGATCCCCAGATACGCAGTATTTT	TRBV7-2	TRBJ2-3	once	TRBD2
CATSRDNRPQVYTF	TGTGCCACCAGCAGGGACAATCGTCCACAGGTCTACACCTTC	TRBV15	TRBJ1-2	.	.
CASSGGDNEQFF	TGTGCCAGCAGTGGGGGCGACAATGAGCAGTTCTTC	TRBV2	TRBJ2-1	.	.
CAISDLSSYEQYF	TGTGCCATCAGCGACTTGAGCTCCTACGAGCAGTACTTC	TRBV10-3	TRBJ2-7	.	.
CASIDGQGRETQYF	TGTGCCAGCATCGACGGACAGGGCCGAGAGACCCAGTACTTC	TRBV28	TRBJ2-5	.	TRBD1
CASSGSHYSTDTQYF	TGTGCCAGCAGTGGCAGTCATTATAGCACAGATACGCAGTATTTT	TRBV2	TRBJ2-3	.	.
CASHPGGPEAFF	TGTGCCAGCCACCCGGGAGGTCCGGAAGCTTTCTTT	TRBV6-5	TRBJ1-1	once	.
CAWSGLSEREWNEQFF	TGTGCCTGGAGTGGCCTCTCCGAGCGGGAGTGGAATGAGCAGTTCTTC	TRBV30	TRBJ2-1	.	TRBD2
CASSLKGGQPQHF	TGTGCCAGCAGTTTAAAGGGAGGTCAGCCCCAGCATTTT	TRBV12-3/TRBV12-4	TRBJ1-5	few	.
CASSVRQAPDTQYF	TGTGCCAGCAGCGTACGACAGGCCCCTGATACGCAGTATTTT	TRBV9	TRBJ2-3	.	.
CASSLTDSWPGELFF	TGCGCCAGCAGCCTGACCGACTCGTGGCCCGGGGAGCTGTTTTTT	TRBV5-1	TRBJ2-2	.	.
CASSQEIRPHTDTQYF	TGTGCCAGCAGCCAAGAGATCAGGCCGCACACAGATACGCAGTATTTT	TRBV14	TRBJ2-3	.	.
CATSRDGQGDSPLHF	TGTGCCACCAGCAGAGACGGACAGGGGGATTCACCCCTCCACTTT	TRBV15	TRBJ1-6	.	TRBD1
CASSYYRGDQPQHF	TGTGCCAGCAGTTACTACAGGGGGGATCAGCCCCAGCATTTT	TRBV6-2/TRBV6-3	TRBJ1-5	.	TRBD1
CSASKGSYNEQFF	TGCAGTGCTAGTAAGGGGTCCTACAATGAGCAGTTCTTC	TRBV20-1	TRBJ2-1	.	.
CATSRGGQYGYTF	TGTGCCACCAGCAGAGGGGGCCAGTATGGCTACACCTTC	TRBV15	TRBJ1-2	.	.
CASSSSGEETQYF	TGTGCCAGCAGCTCCTCAGGGGAAGAGACCCAGTACTTC	TRBV5-8	TRBJ2-5	.	.
CASSLGTGNEQFF	TGTGCCAGCAGCTTGGGGACTGGCAATGAGCAGTTCTTC	TRBV7-2	TRBJ2-1	.	.